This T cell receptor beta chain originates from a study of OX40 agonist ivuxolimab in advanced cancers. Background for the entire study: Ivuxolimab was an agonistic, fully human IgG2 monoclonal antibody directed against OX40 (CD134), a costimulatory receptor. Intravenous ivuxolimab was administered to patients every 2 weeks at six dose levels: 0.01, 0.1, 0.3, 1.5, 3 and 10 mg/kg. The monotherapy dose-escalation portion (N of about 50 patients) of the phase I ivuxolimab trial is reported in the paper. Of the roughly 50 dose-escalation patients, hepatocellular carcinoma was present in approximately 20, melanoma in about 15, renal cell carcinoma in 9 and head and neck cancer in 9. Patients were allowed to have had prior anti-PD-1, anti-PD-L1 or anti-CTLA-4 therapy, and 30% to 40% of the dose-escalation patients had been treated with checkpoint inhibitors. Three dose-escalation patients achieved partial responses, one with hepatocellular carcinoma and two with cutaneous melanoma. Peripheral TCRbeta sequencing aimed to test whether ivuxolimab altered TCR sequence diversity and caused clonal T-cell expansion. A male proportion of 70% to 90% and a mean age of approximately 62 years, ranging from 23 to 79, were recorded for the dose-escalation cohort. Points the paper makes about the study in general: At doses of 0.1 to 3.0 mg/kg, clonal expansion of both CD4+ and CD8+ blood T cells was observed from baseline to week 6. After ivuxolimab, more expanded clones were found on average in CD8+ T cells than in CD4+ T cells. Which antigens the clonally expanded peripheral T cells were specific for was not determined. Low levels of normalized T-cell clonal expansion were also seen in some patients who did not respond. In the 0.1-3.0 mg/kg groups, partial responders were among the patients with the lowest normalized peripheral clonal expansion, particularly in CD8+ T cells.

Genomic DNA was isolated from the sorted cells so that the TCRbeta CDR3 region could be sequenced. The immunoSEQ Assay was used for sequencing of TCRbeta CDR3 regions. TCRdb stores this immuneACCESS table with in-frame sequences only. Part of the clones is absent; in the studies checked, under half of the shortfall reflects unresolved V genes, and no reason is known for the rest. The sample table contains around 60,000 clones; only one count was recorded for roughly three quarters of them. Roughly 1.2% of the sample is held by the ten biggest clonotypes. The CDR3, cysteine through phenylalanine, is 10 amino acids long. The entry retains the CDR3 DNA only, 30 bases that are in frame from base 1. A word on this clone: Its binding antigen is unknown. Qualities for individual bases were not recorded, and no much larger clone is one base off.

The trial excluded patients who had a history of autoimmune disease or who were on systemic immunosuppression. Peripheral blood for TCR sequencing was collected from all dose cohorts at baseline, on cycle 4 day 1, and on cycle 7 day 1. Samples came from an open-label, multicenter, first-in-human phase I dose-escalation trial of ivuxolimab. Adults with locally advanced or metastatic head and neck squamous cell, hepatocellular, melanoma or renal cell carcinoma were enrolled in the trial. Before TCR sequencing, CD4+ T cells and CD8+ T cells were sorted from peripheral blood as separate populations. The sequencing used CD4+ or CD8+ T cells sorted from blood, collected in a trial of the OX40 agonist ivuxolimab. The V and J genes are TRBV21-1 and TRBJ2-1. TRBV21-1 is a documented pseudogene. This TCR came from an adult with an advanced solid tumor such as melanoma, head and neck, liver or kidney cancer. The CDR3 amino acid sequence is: CANPLNEQFF. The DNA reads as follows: TGTGCCAACCCCCTGAATGAGCAGTTCTTC.